This T cell receptor beta chain emerged from a study of T cells in localized non-small cell lung cancer. At least ten counts were recorded for this clone. In germline, CDR1 is SGHNT, CDR2 YENEEA. V lost 4 bases and J 4 bases, leaving 17 bases between the germline ends. The CDR3 is made up of 15 amino acids. Measured with immunoSEQ multiplex PCR; TCRdb has only the in-frame clones, and not every one. The repertoire holds roughly 6,800 clones, around 16% seen once, with about 4.8% in the top ten. The sample in question was normal lung tissue next to the tumor, obtained before any cancer treatment. The chain recombines TRBV11-3 with TRBJ2-7; weak D call: TRBD1 (6 bases). This clonotype was sampled from a male donor aged 60 or older with stage II squamous cell lung carcinoma. The DNA for the CDR3 is TGTGCCAGCAGCTCTATTACAGGGCCTGGTTACGAGCAGTACTTC. Its protein product is CASSSITGPGYEQYF.